This T cell receptor beta chain was sequenced for a study of cytomegalovirus exposure and HLA in healthy donors. Study-wide findings and caveats: Usually a TCR sequence was rare, but some public TCRs were found in many donors. In a later analysis, HLA-C alleles had the fewest associated TCRs, DRB1 alleles the most.

The PCR ran on 60 Vbeta and 13 Jbeta primers. Libraries were prepared by immunoSEQ multiplex PCR; TCRdb keeps only in-frame clonotypes and omits some of them. The table records more than 150,000 clones, approximately 84% of them present only once. The table lists this clone with many counts. The antigen remains unidentified. Healthy bone marrow donors supplied every sample. Germline loops: CDR1 SEHNR, CDR2 FQNEAQ (reference sequence). This CDR3 region has 12 residues. The ends were cut back, 1 base at V and 14 bases at J, with 12 bases in the middle. This receptor was obtained from a man aged 50 to 59 in good health and CMV-seronegative. This chain links TRBV7-9 with TRBJ2-1; D may be TRBD2 (5 bases). Sequencing used PBMCs. The CDR3 sequence is CASSLEGSEKFF. CDR3 nucleotide sequence: TGTGCCAGCAGCTTAGAGGGTAGCGAGAAGTTCTTC.